The source of this T cell receptor beta chain is a study of shared clonotypes between healthy human individuals (dated by TCRdb to 2018 to 2021). Study-level background: The cohort included a few men and two women between 18 and 49 years of age. Blood TCR repertoires of roughly 5 healthy adults were deeply sequenced to estimate repertoire size and the extent of clonotype sharing between individuals. To increase sequencing depth and limit assay-specific biases, different laboratories used diverse techniques to prepare libraries and sequence TCR repertoires. For each donor, CD4 naive and CD4 memory were each given three plates, CD8 naive was given two plates, and CD8 memory was given one plate. Between about 0.85 and 9.5 billion PBMCs per donor were obtained by leukapheresis.

Donors were healthy HIV-negative adults with no recently reported acute infections or vaccinations. Every donor was a Caucasian adult living in Nashville, Tennessee, USA. CD4+ T cells were enriched through magnetic negative selection, after which naive cells were positively selected on CD45RA and the remaining negative fraction served as the memory subset. Blood was obtained by leukapheresis, after which PBMCs were separated by Ficoll-Histopaque density gradient centrifugation and cryopreserved in liquid nitrogen vapor phase. Purity and quantity of every magnetically sorted T cell population were checked by analytical flow cytometry. Genomic DNA was isolated from each sorted fraction and quantified by UV absorbance on a Nanodrop 2000c. TCR CDR3 regions were amplified from genomic DNA by multiplex PCR using the deep immunoSEQ assay. Genomic DNA extracted from each cell subset was distributed evenly over all wells of several immunoSEQ 96-well plates, and each plate served as one replicate. For sorted subsets, each replicate PCR was loaded with approximately 190 ng genomic DNA, equivalent to some 27,000 T cell genomes. Purified libraries were quantified with a Qubit 3.0 fluorometer, sized on a Bioanalyzer 2100, and re-quantified with the KAPA Library Quantification kit. A separate single-read 150-cycle Illumina NextSeq 550 flow cell was used to sequence each immunoSEQ 96-well plate. In the original analysis: Because only junctional sequences without quality scores were contained in the immunoSEQ output, filtering matching that applied to full-length reads could not be performed. Sequences were annotated with PyIR, a Python wrapper for IgBLAST v1.9, and V/J genes and CDR3 were assigned using IMGT germline references. Reads were removed for weak V/J assignments (E-value above 1e-6), missing CDR3, stop codons, out-of-frame junctions, or ambiguous translated residues. V3J clonotypes were defined by identical inferred V gene, J gene, and CDR3 amino acid sequence. To compute the percentage overlap between repertoires, the number of shared unique clonotypes was divided by the size of the smaller repertoire. Richness of each repertoire was evaluated using RTK rarefaction, the Chao1 estimator, and Recon v2.1 estimates of unobserved clonotypes. Generation probabilities were computed with OLGA for all TCRbeta clonotypes obtained by the gDNA method from a few donors. Not all clones reach the TCRdb copy of this immuneACCESS table, which keeps in-frame sequences only. Checked studies attribute under half of the gap to unresolved V genes and leave the rest unexplained. The DNA gave D and trimming, while V, J and clone size come from that table. The sample table holds 740,000 or so clones, of which about three quarters were seen once. The ten largest clonotypes hold around 1.8% of the sample.

Overall study results and their limits: Rarefaction of sorted-subset datasets indicated incomplete sequencing despite the large sequencing depth. Only blood was sampled, and tissue TCR repertoires likely differ from those in blood. Across four donors, approximately 4.9% of naive CD4, approximately 4% of naive CD8, under 2.5% of memory CD4, and 0.3% to 0.45% of memory CD8 clonotypes were shared. Compared with non-shared clonotypes, the clonotypes found in all four sorted-subset donors had higher generation probabilities. Naive subsets generally had larger estimated clonotype richness than memory subsets did. The small number of donors limited the genetic and exposure-history diversity represented. Pairwise subsampling led to the expectation that sequencing depth would affect the degree of clonotype sharing among donors.

Of note for this clone: Which antigen it targets is not known. Base qualities are not at hand, and no much larger clone is one base apart.

Sequences were obtained from memory CD4+ T cells sorted from blood. The cell subset or site label here, explained by the study, means: CD45RA-negative fraction. The clonotype comes from a woman aged 25 to 39 in good health.

In nucleotide form, the sequence is TGTGCCAGCAGTTACGAACGGACAGGGCGGAACATTCAGTACTTC. Its protein is CASSYERTGRNIQYF. This receptor chain uses TRBV6-5 and TRBJ2-4; 8 central bases correspond to TRBD1. Taken from the germline V gene, the CDR1 and CDR2 loops are MNHEY and SVGAGI. V has 2 bases trimmed and J has 7 bases trimmed; junction bases matching no gene number 7. From cysteine to phenylalanine, the CDR3 is 15 amino acids long. Left in the record is the CDR3 DNA by itself, 45 bases read in frame from the first base.